The 7 T cell receptor beta chains given below trace back to one sample, sequenced in a study of T cells expressing NK-cell markers. No DNA is given; TCRdb re-called the 5' RACE reads and lists each CDR3 protein once. The table for this sample gives a few hundred thousand distinct CDR3 sequences. The source material was blood T cells: a sorted CD56 or NKG2C T cell subset, CD4+ or CD8+ T cells, or bulk PBMC T cells (not recorded which). Source of these receptors: a man in his late teens or twenties in good health.

The V gene is TRBV20-1, the J gene TRBJ2-1; no DNA is available, so the TRBD2 call from TCRdb remains unchecked. The CDR3 has 16 residues. The germline gives CDR1 DFQATT, CDR2 SNEGSKA (reference sequence). Here the CDR3 reads CSASLLAGGLYNEQFF.

The chain carries TRBV4-2 and TRBJ2-1; TCRdb selects TRBD2, and the lack of DNA leaves this call unchecked. Looked up from germline, CDR1 is LGHNA and CDR2 is YNFKEQ. The CDR3 sequence is 17 residues long. The CDR3 region is CASSQGSGRLSEGEQFF.

The chain has TRBV5-6 and TRBJ2-3; as DNA is missing, the TRBD1 call by TCRdb cannot be tested. The CDR3 spans 15 residues. Germline CDR1 SGHDT, CDR2 YYEEEE. The CDR3 here is CASSRADRDTDTQYF. Full variable domain (remainder filled in from reference TRBV5-6 and TRBJ2-3): DAGVTQSPTHLIKTRGQQVTLRCSPKSGHDTVSWYQQALGQGPQFIFQYYEEEERQRGNFPDRFSGHQFPNYSSELNVNALLLGDSALYLCASSRADRDTDTQYFGPGTRLTVL.

The chain carries TRBV12-3 or TRBV12-4 and TRBJ2-3; TCRdb gives TRBD1 as the D gene, but with no DNA this cannot be confirmed. CDR3 length: 16 residues. Here the CDR3 reads CASRAGGSLRTDTQYF.

J is TRBJ2-6 and V is TRBV29-1; the TCRdb D gene call, TRBD1, has no DNA to confirm it. This CDR3 is 16 amino acids long. Germline CDR1 SQVTM, CDR2 ANQGSEA. CDR3 sequence: CSVVGGNFSGANVLTF.

The chain employs TRBV12-3 or TRBV12-4 and TRBJ1-3. This CDR3 has 16 residues. CDR3 protein: CASSLALPGVGNTIYF.

The V call is TRBV30, the J call TRBJ2-5. The CDR3 sequence is 13 residues long. Germline values: CDR1 GTSNPN, CDR2 SVGIG (reference sequence). CDR3 in amino acids: CAWSRTVKETQYF.